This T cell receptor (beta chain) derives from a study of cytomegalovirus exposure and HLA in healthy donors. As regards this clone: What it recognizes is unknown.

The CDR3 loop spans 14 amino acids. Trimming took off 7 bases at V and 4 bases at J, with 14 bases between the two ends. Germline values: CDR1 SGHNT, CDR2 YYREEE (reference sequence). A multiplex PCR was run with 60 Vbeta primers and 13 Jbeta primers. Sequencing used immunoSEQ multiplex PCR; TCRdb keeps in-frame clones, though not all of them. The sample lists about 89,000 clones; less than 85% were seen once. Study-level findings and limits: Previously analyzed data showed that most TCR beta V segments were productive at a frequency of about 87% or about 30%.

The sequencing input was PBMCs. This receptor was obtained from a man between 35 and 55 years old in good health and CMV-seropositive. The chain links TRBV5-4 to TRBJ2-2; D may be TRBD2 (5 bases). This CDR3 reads CASLDGGRTGELFF. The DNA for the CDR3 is TGTGCCAGCCTCGATGGAGGCCGCACCGGGGAGCTGTTTTTT.